The 30 T cell receptor beta chains below all came from one sample that was sequenced in a study of cytomegalovirus exposure and HLA in healthy donors. This PCR relied on a set of 60 Vbeta primers and 13 Jbeta primers. The method was immunoSEQ multiplex PCR; TCRdb's version includes in-frame clones alone and lacks a portion of them. This sample's table reports roughly 51,000 clones. The sequenced sample was PBMCs. The receptors stem from a woman in her 50s in good health and CMV-seropositive.

The V gene is TRBV28, the J gene TRBJ2-1; possibly TRBD1 for D (6 bases). This CDR3 has 15 residues. V was pared by 3 bases and J by 2 bases, with 11 bases between. CDR1 and CDR2 (germline): MDHEN, SYDVKM. The CDR3 DNA follows: TGTGCCAGCAGTTTCGAGCAGGGGACCTACAATGAGCAGTTCTTC. It is translated as CASSFEQGTYNEQFF.

The rearrangement links TRBV13 to TRBJ2-7; possibly TRBD2 for D (7 bases). Per the germline V gene, CDR1 is PRHDT and CDR2 is FYEKMQ (reference sequence). This CDR3 contains 14 residues. Trimming pared 5 bases from V and 7 bases from J, leaving 18 bases between. As DNA, the CDR3 is TGTGCCAGCAGCCTTCGACGGGGGGCACGAGAGCAGTACTTC. Protein: CASSLRRGAREQYF. Full variable domain (remainder filled in from reference TRBV13 and TRBJ2-7): AAGVIQSPRHLIKEKRETATLKCYPIPRHDTVYWYQQGPGQDPQFLISFYEKMQSDKGSIPDRFSAQQFSDYHSELNMSSLELGDSALYFCASSLRRGAREQYFGPGTRLTVT.

This chain connects TRBV6-5 to TRBJ2-1, with D possibly being TRBD2 (5 bases). The CDR3 length is 12 residues. The ends were cut back, 2 bases at V and 6 bases at J, with 5 bases in the middle. CDR1 is MNHEY, CDR2 SVGAGI, per germline. The CDR3 nucleotides read TGTGCCAGCAGTTACGGGAGCAATGAGCAGTTCTTC. Amino acid sequence: CASSYGSNEQFF.

As regards this clone: Other DNA sequences within the sample encode an identical CDR3. V is TRBV20-1 and J is TRBJ2-7; D unresolved. V was shortened by 3 bases and J by 1 base, with 4 bases between the two germline ends. Germline lookup yields CDR1 DFQATT and CDR2 SNEGSKA (reference sequence). There are 11 residues in the CDR3. The CDR3 coding sequence is TGCAGTGCTAGGACATCCTACGAGCAGTACTTC. Protein: CSARTSYEQYF.

The chain carries TRBV2 and TRBJ2-3; perhaps TRBD2 as D (5 bases). Germline V CDR1 and CDR2: SNHLY, FYNNEI. The V end was cut by 2 bases, the J end by 0 bases, with 18 bases between. The CDR3 has 18 residues. The DNA for the CDR3 is TGTGCCAGCAGTGAATTGGACCCGGGGAGCCCAAGCACAGATACGCAGTATTTT. This gives the protein CASSELDPGSPSTDTQYF.

This chain links TRBV7-9 with TRBJ1-4, with 8 bases aligning to TRBD1. V trimming: 5 bases; J trimming: 11 bases; junction bases outside the gene matches: 16. The CDR3 runs 16 residues. Per germline, CDR1 SEHNR and CDR2 FQNEAQ (reference sequence). For the CDR3, the DNA is TGTGCCAGCAGCCAATCTCCTGACAGGGGCCTGGGGAAACTGTTTTTT. Protein: CASSQSPDRGLGKLFF.

The genes are TRBV2 and TRBJ1-1; D is perhaps TRBD1 (5 bases). The germline gives CDR1 SNHLY, CDR2 FYNNEI. This CDR3 contains 15 residues. Trimming removed 6 bases from V and 0 bases from J, with 14 bases in between. The CDR3 DNA reads TGTGCCAGCAGGTTACAGGCAGTCATGAACACTGAAGCTTTCTTT. It translates to CASRLQAVMNTEAFF.

The chain uses TRBV5-1 and TRBJ1-5; D perhaps matches TRBD1 (5 bases). The germline gives CDR1 SGHRS, CDR2 YFSETQ. The CDR3 consists of 16 residues. Between the trimmed V and J ends, which lost 4 bases and 5 bases, there was a span of 19 bases. The CDR3 DNA reads as TGCGCCAGCAGCCGCTTCGCCAGGGAAGGTTATCAGCCCCAGCATTTT. This gives the protein CASSRFAREGYQPQHF.

V gene TRBV11-1 combines with J gene TRBJ2-7; 11 bases are a match to TRBD2. Germline trimming cut 5 bases from V and 3 bases from J; bases unmatched to any gene: 3. Germline values: CDR1 SGHAT, CDR2 FQDESV (reference sequence). CDR3 size: 14 residues. The CDR3 spells CASSPTSGNYEQYF. CDR3 coding DNA: TGTGCCAGCAGCCCGACTAGCGGGAACTACGAGCAGTACTTC.

The rearrangement joins TRBV4-3 to TRBJ2-7; weak D call: TRBD1 (5 bases). Deletions cut 0 bases from V and 4 bases from J, with 13 bases between. Germline CDR1 and CDR2: LGHNA and YSLEER. The length of the CDR3 is 15 residues. The CDR3 DNA follows: TGCGCCAGCAGCCAAGACCGACAGCCTCTATACGAGCAGTACTTC. Its protein product is CASSQDRQPLYEQYF.

The V gene is TRBV7-9, the J gene TRBJ2-5; TRBD1 aligns across 9 bases. V was clipped by 5 bases and J by 11 bases; unmatched bases: 15. The germline V gene has CDR1 SEHNR and CDR2 FQNEAQ (reference sequence). The CDR3 loop spans 15 amino acids. The CDR3 DNA is TGTGCCAGCAGCGGGGCGGGACAGGGTATGTTCGGGCAGTACTTC. Translating gives CASSGAGQGMFGQYF. Full variable domain (rest looked up from reference TRBV7-9 and TRBJ2-5): DTGVSQNPRHKITKRGQNVTFRCDPISEHNRLYWYRQTLGQGPEFLTYFQNEAQLEKSRLLSDRFSAERPKGSFSTLEIQRTEQGDSAMYLCASSGAGQGMFGQYFGPGTRLLVL.

The chain employs TRBV18 and TRBJ1-6; 9 bases line up with TRBD1. The CDR3 spans 14 residues. From germline, CDR1 is KGHSH and CDR2 LQKENI. Losses at the gene ends were 6 bases for V and 7 bases for J; bases not matched to a gene: 4. CDR3 region: CASSRDRENSPLHF. In nucleotides, the CDR3 is TGTGCCAGCTCCCGGGACAGGGAAAATTCACCCCTCCACTTT.

This chain uses TRBV5-5 with TRBJ1-1; D remains ambiguous. Trimming removed 4 bases from V and 0 bases from J, with 16 bases in between. Germline lookup yields CDR1 SGHKS and CDR2 YYEKEE (reference sequence). CDR3 size: 16 residues. DNA for the CDR3: TGTGCCAGCAGCCCCCTGGTTGGAGCCTTGAACACTGAAGCTTTCTTT. Residues: CASSPLVGALNTEAFF.

The rearrangement links TRBV5-4 to TRBJ1-5, with TRBD1 as a possible D gene (5 bases). Germline CDR1 is SGHNT and CDR2 is YYREEE (reference sequence). CDR3 size: 13 residues. Trimming took off 2 bases at V and 4 bases at J, with 7 bases between the two ends. The CDR3 DNA reads as TGTGCCAGCAGCTTAGCAGGGAATCAGCCCCAGCATTTT. This gives the protein CASSLAGNQPQHF.

This chain connects TRBV19 to TRBJ1-5; 9 nucleotides align to TRBD1. The CDR3 runs 17 residues. Losses at the gene ends were 3 bases for V and 0 bases for J; bases not matched to a gene: 6. The V gene's germline CDR1 is LNHDA and CDR2 SQIVND (reference sequence). This chain's CDR3 is CASSIPGQGFSNQPQHF. For the CDR3, the DNA is TGTGCCAGTAGTATCCCGGGACAGGGATTTAGCAATCAGCCCCAGCATTTT.

The chain is built from TRBV6-1 and TRBJ2-3; D is undetermined. Germline lookup yields CDR1 MNHNS and CDR2 SASEGT. Trimming pared 2 bases from V and 2 bases from J, leaving 14 bases between. This CDR3 has 16 residues. CDR3 sequence: CASSELGSSYTDTQYF. Written as DNA, the CDR3 is TGTGCCAGCAGTGAACTGGGCAGTTCCTACACAGATACGCAGTATTTT.

V and J are TRBV10-2 and TRBJ2-7; 7 bases are a match to TRBD2. V lost 3 bases and J lost 2; bases outside the gene matches: 4. Looked up from germline, CDR1 is WSHSY and CDR2 is SAAADI. The CDR3 consists of 14 residues. The CDR3 sequence is CASSDQRGTYEQYF. DNA for the CDR3: TGCGCCAGCAGTGATCAGCGGGGAACCTACGAGCAGTACTTC.

This chain uses TRBV28 with TRBJ2-1; 10 bases align to TRBD2. Germline CDR1 MDHEN, CDR2 SYDVKM. The CDR3 length is 17 residues. Trimming at V came to 7 bases and at J to 10 bases, leaving 19 bases not matched to a gene. For the CDR3, the DNA is TGTGCCAGCACCCCTCCCAGGGCTAGCGGGAGACTCGGAGAGCAGTTCTTC. The encoded protein is CASTPPRASGRLGEQFF.

V and J are TRBV5-4 and TRBJ1-2; maybe TRBD1 (6 bases). CDR1 is SGHNT, CDR2 YYREEE, per germline (reference sequence). There are 14 residues in the CDR3. The germline V and J ends were trimmed by 4 bases and 4 bases, with 14 bases remaining between them. Here the CDR3 reads CASSGGSRVYGYTF. CDR3 DNA sequence: TGTGCCAGCAGCGGGGGCTCCAGGGTCTATGGCTACACCTTC.

The chain couples TRBV7-6 to TRBJ2-1; 12 bases line up with TRBD2. CDR1 and CDR2 from the germline V gene are SGHVS and FNYEAQ. The CDR3 covers 16 residues. V dropped 5 bases and J dropped 8; count of bases not matched to a gene: 10. The CDR3 coding sequence is TGTGCCAGCAGCAAAAGGACTAGCGGGAATCTGGATGAGCAGTTCTTC. As protein: CASSKRTSGNLDEQFF.

V and J are TRBV5-6 and TRBJ1-2; D is undetermined. CDR1 is SGHDT and CDR2 is YYEEEE in the germline V gene. The V gene lost 3 bases and the J gene lost 4 bases, with 10 bases spanning the gap. The CDR3 extends over 13 amino acids. CDR3: CASSSKQSYGYTF. The CDR3 region has the DNA TGTGCCAGCAGCTCTAAACAGAGCTATGGCTACACCTTC.

A remark on this clone: Compared with germline, one end of the junction differs, possibly owing to a read error. In the same sample, other DNA sequences code for this CDR3. The rearrangement uses TRBV28 and TRBJ2-7; weak D call: TRBD2 (6 bases). The CDR3 spans 15 residues. The germline gives CDR1 MDHEN, CDR2 SYDVKM. Here the CDR3 DNA reads TGCGCCAGCAGTTTCCAACTAGCAGGAAGCTACGAGCAGTACTTC. Translated: CASSFQLAGSYEQYF.

This chain connects TRBV7-2 to TRBJ2-1; D unclear. V shed 5 bases and J shed 7 bases, with 18 bases lying between them. The CDR3 extends over 15 amino acids. The germline CDR1 and CDR2 sequences are SGHTA and FQGNSA. CDR3 in amino acids: CASSQLLAGLNEQFF. The CDR3 DNA is TGTGCCAGCAGCCAACTGCTGGCAGGCTTGAATGAGCAGTTCTTC.

This chain uses TRBV6-5 with TRBJ1-1; the D gene is possibly TRBD1 (6 bases). Trimming cost V 7 bases and J 2 bases, with 14 bases left between them. The germline CDR1 and CDR2 sequences are MNHEY and SVGAGI. The CDR3 loop spans 14 amino acids. CDR3 DNA sequence: TGTGCCAGCATCGACAGGCCCCTTAACACTGAAGCTTTCTTT. This sequence encodes CASIDRPLNTEAFF.

This clone is labeled medium-sized (0.01 to 0.1%) based on frequency. The rearrangement joins TRBV30 to TRBJ1-1; the D gene is possibly TRBD1 (5 bases). This CDR3 contains 13 residues. Per germline, CDR1 GTSNPN and CDR2 SVGIG (reference sequence). V was shortened by 1 base and J by 1 base, with 7 bases between the two germline ends. This chain's CDR3 is CAWSGGGNTEAFF. CDR3 nucleotide sequence: TGTGCCTGGAGTGGGGGGGGGAACACTGAAGCTTTCTTT.

The rearrangement joins TRBV9 to TRBJ2-3, with a tentative D call TRBD1 (6 bases). Germline V gives CDR1 SGDLS, CDR2 YYNGEE. This CDR3 region has 15 residues. V shed 0 bases and J shed 5 bases, with 13 bases lying between them. The CDR3 DNA reads TGTGCCAGCAGCGTAGAGGACAGTGGGCGAGATACGCAGTATTTT. Translating gives CASSVEDSGRDTQYF. Supplemented by reference TRBV9 and TRBJ2-3, the full variable domain reads DSGVTQTPKHLITATGQRVTLRCSPRSGDLSVYWYQQSLDQGLQFLIQYYNGEERAKGNILERFSAQQFPDLHSELNLSSLELGDSALYFCASSVEDSGRDTQYFGPGTRLTVL.

The J gene is TRBJ2-1, the V gene TRBV7-9; tentative D call: TRBD2 (6 bases). Trimming took 3 bases from V and 2 from J, leaving 14 bases between them. CDR3 length equals 16 residues. The germline gives CDR1 SEHNR, CDR2 FQNEAQ (reference sequence). For the CDR3, the DNA is TGTGCCAGCAGCTTCGCCGGGGGACTTACCTACAATGAGCAGTTCTTC. Protein sequence: CASSFAGGLTYNEQFF.

The chain is built from TRBV28 and TRBJ2-2; 7 bases are a match to TRBD1. V shed 6 bases, J shed 5 bases, and the junction held 9 bases outside the gene matches. The CDR3 extends over 15 amino acids. Per the germline V gene, CDR1 is MDHEN and CDR2 is SYDVKM. This CDR3 is CASSLRGKLTGELFF. DNA of the CDR3: TGTGCCAGCAGCCTCAGGGGGAAGTTAACCGGGGAGCTGTTTTTT.

V is TRBV18 and J is TRBJ2-2; 9 nucleotides line up with TRBD1. In germline, CDR1 is KGHSH, CDR2 LQKENI. The CDR3 is 17 amino acids. The trim removed 6 bases at V and 3 bases at J, leaving 11 bases unmatched. CDR3 sequence: CASSRYGGTGYTGELFF. CDR3 DNA sequence: TGTGCCAGCTCCCGCTACGGCGGGACAGGGTACACCGGGGAGCTGTTTTTT. The complete variable domain, with remaining parts taken from reference TRBV18 and TRBJ2-2, reads NAGVMQNPRHLVRRRGQEARLRCSPMKGHSHVYWYRQLPEEGLKFMVYLQKENIIDESGMPKERFSAEFPKEGPSILRIQQVVRGDSAAYFCASSRYGGTGYTGELFFGEGSRLTVL.

V usage is TRBV7-9 and J usage is TRBJ2-1; 7 bases fit TRBD2. From germline, CDR1 is SEHNR and CDR2 FQNEAQ (reference sequence). The CDR3 is 13 residues long. Unmatched junction bases numbered 10, after V lost 7 bases and J lost 10 bases. CDR3 in DNA: TGTGCCAGCACCCCTTCACCGGGGGGAGAGCAGTTCTTC. Encoded protein: CASTPSPGGEQFF.